This T cell receptor (beta chain) was obtained from a study of technical replicates of blood from a few donors. Data came from immunoSEQ multiplex PCR; TCRdb stores just in-frame clones and leaves some out. The sample has 50,000 to 55,000 clones; roughly 86% are singletons. Germline-derived CDR1 and CDR2 are SGHNT and YYREEE (reference sequence). This CDR3 comprises 14 residues. V lost 1 base, J lost 1 base, and 9 bases lay in between. This chain connects TRBV5-4 to TRBJ2-7, with D tentatively TRBD2 (5 bases). This TCR was recovered from a human donor in good health. Some clones in this sample may be carry-over from other donors' samples. What was sequenced was PBMCs. CDR3 loop: CASSLFRESYEQYF. The CDR3 region has the DNA TGTGCCAGCAGCTTGTTCCGGGAATCCTACGAGCAGTACTTC.